This is a list of T cell receptor beta chains from one sample in a study of T-cell reconstitution after alpha-beta-depleted transplantation in children. TCRdb used MiXCR to reprocess the PCR reads, holding one entry per CDR3 protein. Among about 210,000 distinct CDR3 sequences listed, 17% were seen once. The sample was PBMCs, mostly from graft donor cells, taken 360 days after TCRalphabeta/CD19-depleted stem cell transplant. These receptors originate from a male patient between 2 and 10 years old who had a stem cell transplant for acute lymphoblastic leukemia, so the T cells may come from the graft donor. CDR3s include the opening cysteine and the closing phenylalanine or tryptophan. Fields, in order: clone size, V gene, D gene, J gene, CDR3 DNA, CDR3 protein. D genes are given only for firm matches. Some rows have no size entry. The others give once, few or many, or a class for an expanded clone.

clone_size: few
v_call: TRBV15
d_call: TRBD1
j_call: TRBJ2-5
cdr3_nt: TGTGCCACCAGCAGGGGACAGAACAAAGAGACCCAGTACTTC
cdr3_aa: CATSRGQNKETQYF

clone_size: NA
v_call: TRBV27
d_call: NA
j_call: TRBJ2-3
cdr3_nt: TGTGCCAGCAGTTTCTCTGTTCAGAGACACACAGATACGCAGTATTTT
cdr3_aa: CASSFSVQRHTDTQYF

clone_size: many
v_call: TRBV20-1
d_call: TRBD2
j_call: TRBJ2-3
cdr3_nt: TGCAGTGCTAGAGATCTTGCTAGCGGGAGTGGTGATACGCAGTATTTT
cdr3_aa: CSARDLASGSGDTQYF

clone_size: few
v_call: TRBV5-6
d_call: TRBD1
j_call: TRBJ2-5
cdr3_nt: TGTGCCAGCAGCTATGACAGGGATCAAGAGACCCAGTACTTC
cdr3_aa: CASSYDRDQETQYF

clone_size: NA
v_call: TRBV25-1
d_call: NA
j_call: TRBJ1-2
cdr3_nt: TGTGCCAGCAGTTATACAGGAACCCATGGCTATGGCTACACCTTC
cdr3_aa: CASSYTGTHGYGYTF

clone_size: many
v_call: TRBV3-1
d_call: NA
j_call: TRBJ1-1
cdr3_nt: TGTGCCAGCACTCAAGGACCCCAGATGAACACTGAAGCTTTCTTT
cdr3_aa: CASTQGPQMNTEAFF

clone_size: few
v_call: TRBV10-2
d_call: TRBD1
j_call: TRBJ2-7
cdr3_nt: TGCGCCAGCAGTGCCCGGGACAGGGGTGCCCGGCAGTACTTC
cdr3_aa: CASSARDRGARQYF

clone_size: few
v_call: TRBV18
d_call: NA
j_call: TRBJ2-2
cdr3_nt: TGTGCCAGCTCGTCGACCGGGACGGTGATGGCCGGGGAGCTGTTTTTT
cdr3_aa: CASSSTGTVMAGELFF

clone_size: NA
v_call: TRBV4-3
d_call: NA
j_call: TRBJ2-7
cdr3_nt: TGCGCCAGCAGCCAAGATTCGGGGTTTGGGGAGCAGTACTTC
cdr3_aa: CASSQDSGFGEQYF

clone_size: NA
v_call: TRBV18
d_call: NA
j_call: TRBJ2-1
cdr3_nt: TGTGCCAGCTCCTCGAGAAACAGGGAGAAAAGGGTCTACAATGAGCAGTTCTTC
cdr3_aa: CASSSRNREKRVYNEQFF

clone_size: few
v_call: TRBV4-2
d_call: NA
j_call: TRBJ2-4
cdr3_nt: TGTGCCAGCAGCCAAGGCTTAGGGGAAGCCAAAAACATTCAGTACTTC
cdr3_aa: CASSQGLGEAKNIQYF

clone_size: few
v_call: TRBV3-1
d_call: NA
j_call: TRBJ2-1
cdr3_nt: TGTGCCAGCAGCCAAGTGCTTAACAATGAGCAGTTCTTC
cdr3_aa: CASSQVLNNEQFF

clone_size: NA
v_call: TRBV6-5
d_call: TRBD1
j_call: TRBJ1-2
cdr3_nt: TGTGCCAGCAGTTACGCTGGGACAGACTATGGCTACACCTTC
cdr3_aa: CASSYAGTDYGYTF

clone_size: NA
v_call: TRBV6-1
d_call: NA
j_call: TRBJ2-1
cdr3_nt: TGTGCCAGCAGACTGGGGTACTCCTACAATGAGCAGTTCTTC
cdr3_aa: CASRLGYSYNEQFF

clone_size: few
v_call: TRBV5-1
d_call: TRBD1
j_call: TRBJ2-7
cdr3_nt: TGCGCCAGCAGCCGAAGCGCCGGGACAGAATTCGAGCAGTACTTC
cdr3_aa: CASSRSAGTEFEQYF

clone_size: once
v_call: TRBV7-6
d_call: NA
j_call: TRBJ2-5
cdr3_nt: TGTGCCAGCAGCTTTTTATTGGAGGAGACCCAGTACTTC
cdr3_aa: CASSFLLEETQYF

clone_size: NA
v_call: TRBV5-1
d_call: NA
j_call: TRBJ1-1
cdr3_nt: TGCGCCAGCAGCTTGGCCGGCAGGTCCTGGGCTTTCTTT
cdr3_aa: CASSLAGRSWAFF

clone_size: NA
v_call: TRBV28
d_call: TRBD2
j_call: TRBJ2-7
cdr3_nt: TGTGCCAGTATAACCGGGACTAGCGGGAGAACCTACGAGCAGTACTTC
cdr3_aa: CASITGTSGRTYEQYF

clone_size: NA
v_call: TRBV25-1
d_call: NA
j_call: TRBJ2-6
cdr3_nt: TGTGCCAGCAGTGATGACAGACAGACCTATAACTCTGGGGCCAACGTCCTGACTTTC
cdr3_aa: CASSDDRQTYNSGANVLTF

clone_size: NA
v_call: TRBV3-1
d_call: NA
j_call: TRBJ2-7
cdr3_nt: TGTGCCAGCAGCCAAGATGGGGGGGCAGGACGGGACGAGCAGTACTTC
cdr3_aa: CASSQDGGAGRDEQYF

clone_size: NA
v_call: TRBV7-2
d_call: NA
j_call: TRBJ2-7
cdr3_nt: TGTGCCAGCAGCTGGACACCTGACTACGAGCAGTACTTC
cdr3_aa: CASSWTPDYEQYF

clone_size: few
v_call: TRBV12-3/TRBV12-4
d_call: NA
j_call: TRBJ1-2
cdr3_nt: TGTGCCAGCAGAAGGCCAGGGGAGGGCTACACCTTC
cdr3_aa: CASRRPGEGYTF

clone_size: few
v_call: TRBV5-1
d_call: NA
j_call: TRBJ2-7
cdr3_nt: TGCGCCAGCAGCTTCACGGGAAAACCTTACGAGCAGTACTTC
cdr3_aa: CASSFTGKPYEQYF

clone_size: many
v_call: TRBV11-2
d_call: TRBD1
j_call: TRBJ1-1
cdr3_nt: TGTGCCAGCAGCTTAGAAATTGGACAGGGATCGAACACTGAAGCTTTCTTT
cdr3_aa: CASSLEIGQGSNTEAFF

clone_size: NA
v_call: TRBV11-2
d_call: NA
j_call: TRBJ2-3
cdr3_nt: TGTGCCAGCAGCTTAGGGGCCCTTGATCTAGCGACAGATACGCAGTATTTT
cdr3_aa: CASSLGALDLATDTQYF

clone_size: few
v_call: TRBV11-1
d_call: TRBD2
j_call: TRBJ2-1
cdr3_nt: TGTGCCAGCAGCTCATATCTAGCGGGAGGTCCCAAGAGCTCCTACAATGAGCAGTTCTTC
cdr3_aa: CASSSYLAGGPKSSYNEQFF

clone_size: few
v_call: TRBV15
d_call: NA
j_call: TRBJ2-5
cdr3_nt: TGTGCCACCAGCAGAGGACAGGAAGAGACCCAGTACTTC
cdr3_aa: CATSRGQEETQYF

clone_size: NA
v_call: TRBV7-2
d_call: NA
j_call: TRBJ1-1
cdr3_nt: TGTGCCAGCAGCCCCCCGAGAACTGAAGCTTTCTTT
cdr3_aa: CASSPPRTEAFF

clone_size: few
v_call: TRBV6-1
d_call: NA
j_call: TRBJ2-7
cdr3_nt: TGTGCCAGCAGCGGCGGGGGCCAGTCCTACGAGCAGTACTTC
cdr3_aa: CASSGGGQSYEQYF

clone_size: few
v_call: TRBV11-2
d_call: TRBD1
j_call: TRBJ2-7
cdr3_nt: TGTGCCAGCAGCTTATGGACAGGTTATACCTACGAGCAGTACTTC
cdr3_aa: CASSLWTGYTYEQYF

clone_size: few
v_call: TRBV7-9
d_call: TRBD2
j_call: TRBJ2-7
cdr3_nt: TGTGCCAGCAGGAAGCGGGGGGACTTCTACGAGCAGTACTTC
cdr3_aa: CASRKRGDFYEQYF

clone_size: once
v_call: TRBV6-2/TRBV6-3
d_call: NA
j_call: TRBJ2-2
cdr3_nt: TGTGCCAGCAGTTATAGAAGGGCCGACACCGGGGAGCTGTTTTTT
cdr3_aa: CASSYRRADTGELFF

clone_size: NA
v_call: TRBV15
d_call: NA
j_call: TRBJ2-3
cdr3_nt: TGTGCCACTGGGTCGGGGCTCACAGATACGCAGTATTTT
cdr3_aa: CATGSGLTDTQYF

clone_size: NA
v_call: TRBV28
d_call: NA
j_call: TRBJ1-1
cdr3_nt: TGTGCGGGCCGGGGGATTCAAAACACTGAAGCTTTCTTT
cdr3_aa: CAGRGIQNTEAFF

clone_size: NA
v_call: TRBV5-1
d_call: TRBD2
j_call: TRBJ2-4
cdr3_nt: TGCGCCAGCAGCTTGGAACTAGCGGTTGGCATTCAGTACTTC
cdr3_aa: CASSLELAVGIQYF

clone_size: once
v_call: TRBV7-9
d_call: TRBD1
j_call: TRBJ2-5
cdr3_nt: TGTGCCAGCAGCTTAGTCCAGGGGGCAGAGACCCAGTACTTC
cdr3_aa: CASSLVQGAETQYF

clone_size: NA
v_call: TRBV28
d_call: NA
j_call: TRBJ2-1
cdr3_nt: TGTGCCAGCAGTTTGGCACTCCGGGACTACAATGAGCAGTTCTTC
cdr3_aa: CASSLALRDYNEQFF

clone_size: few
v_call: TRBV20-1
d_call: TRBD1
j_call: TRBJ2-2
cdr3_nt: TGCAGTGCTAGAGGGACAGGGTGGGGAGACACCGGGGAGCTGTTTTTT
cdr3_aa: CSARGTGWGDTGELFF

clone_size: few
v_call: TRBV12-3/TRBV12-4
d_call: NA
j_call: TRBJ1-1
cdr3_nt: TGTGCCAGCAGTACCCCCCTAACAGGGCCAAACACTGAAGCTTTCTTT
cdr3_aa: CASSTPLTGPNTEAFF

clone_size: many
v_call: TRBV7-8
d_call: NA
j_call: TRBJ2-3
cdr3_nt: TGTGCCAGCAGCTTTCAGATGGGGGATACGCAGTATTTT
cdr3_aa: CASSFQMGDTQYF

clone_size: few
v_call: TRBV12-3/TRBV12-4
d_call: TRBD2
j_call: TRBJ2-7
cdr3_nt: TGTGCCAGCACCCCGGGACTAGCAGTCCACGAGCAGTACTTC
cdr3_aa: CASTPGLAVHEQYF

clone_size: few
v_call: TRBV20-1
d_call: NA
j_call: TRBJ2-4
cdr3_nt: TGCAGTGCCAGGGAGGGGGGAAACATTCAGTACTTC
cdr3_aa: CSAREGGNIQYF

clone_size: NA
v_call: TRBV5-1
d_call: NA
j_call: TRBJ1-1
cdr3_nt: TGCGCCAGCCAGAAGGACGGAATGGGCACTGAAGCTTTCTTT
cdr3_aa: CASQKDGMGTEAFF

clone_size: many
v_call: TRBV7-6
d_call: NA
j_call: TRBJ2-7
cdr3_nt: TGTGCCAGCAGCTTAGAGTACGCCTACGAGCAGTACTTC
cdr3_aa: CASSLEYAYEQYF